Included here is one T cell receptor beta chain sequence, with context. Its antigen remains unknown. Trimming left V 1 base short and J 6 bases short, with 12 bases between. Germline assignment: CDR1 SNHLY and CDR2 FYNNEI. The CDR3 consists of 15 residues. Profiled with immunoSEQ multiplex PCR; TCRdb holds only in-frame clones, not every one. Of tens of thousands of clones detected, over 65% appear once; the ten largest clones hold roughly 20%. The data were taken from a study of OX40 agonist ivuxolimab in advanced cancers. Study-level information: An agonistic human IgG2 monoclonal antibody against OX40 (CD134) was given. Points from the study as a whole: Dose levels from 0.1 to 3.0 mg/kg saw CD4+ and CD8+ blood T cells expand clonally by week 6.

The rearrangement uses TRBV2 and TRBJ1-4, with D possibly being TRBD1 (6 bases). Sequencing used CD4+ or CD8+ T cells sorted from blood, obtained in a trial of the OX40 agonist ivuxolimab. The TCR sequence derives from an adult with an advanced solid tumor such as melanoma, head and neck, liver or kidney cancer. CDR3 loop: CASSEVGQTYEKLFF. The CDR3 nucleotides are TGTGCCAGCAGTGAAGTTGGACAGACTTATGAAAAACTGTTTTTT.